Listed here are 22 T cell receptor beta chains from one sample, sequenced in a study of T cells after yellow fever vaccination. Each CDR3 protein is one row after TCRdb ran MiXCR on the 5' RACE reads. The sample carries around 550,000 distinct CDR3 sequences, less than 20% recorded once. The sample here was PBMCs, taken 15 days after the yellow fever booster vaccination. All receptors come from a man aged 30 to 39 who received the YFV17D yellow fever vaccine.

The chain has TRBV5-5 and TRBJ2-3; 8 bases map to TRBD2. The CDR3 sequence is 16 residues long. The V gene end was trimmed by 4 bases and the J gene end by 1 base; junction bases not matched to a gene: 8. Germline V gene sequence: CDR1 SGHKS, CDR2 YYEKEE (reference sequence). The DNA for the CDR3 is TGTGCCAGCAGCGGGAGGACTAGCATAGGCACAGATACGCAGTATTTT. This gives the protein CASSGRTSIGTDTQYF.

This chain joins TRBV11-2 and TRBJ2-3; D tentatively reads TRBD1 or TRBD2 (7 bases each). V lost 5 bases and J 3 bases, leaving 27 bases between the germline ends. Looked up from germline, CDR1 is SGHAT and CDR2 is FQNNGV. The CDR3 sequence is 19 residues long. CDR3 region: CASSLRQNRGRGGTDTQYF. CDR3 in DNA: TGTGCCAGCAGCCTTCGTCAAAACAGGGGACGGGGAGGGACAGATACGCAGTATTTT. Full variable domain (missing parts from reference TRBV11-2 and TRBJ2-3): EAGVAQSPRYKIIEKRQSVAFWCNPISGHATLYWYQQILGQGPKLLIQFQNNGVVDDSQLPKDRFSAERLKGVDSTLKIQPAKLEDSAVYLCASSLRQNRGRGGTDTQYFGPGTRLTVL.

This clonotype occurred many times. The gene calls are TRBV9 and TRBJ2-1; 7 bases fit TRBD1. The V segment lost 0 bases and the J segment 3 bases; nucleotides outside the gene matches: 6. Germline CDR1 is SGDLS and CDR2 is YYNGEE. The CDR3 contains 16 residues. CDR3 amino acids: CASSVVDRDHYNEQFF. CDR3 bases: TGTGCCAGCAGCGTAGTTGACAGGGACCACTACAATGAGCAGTTCTTC.

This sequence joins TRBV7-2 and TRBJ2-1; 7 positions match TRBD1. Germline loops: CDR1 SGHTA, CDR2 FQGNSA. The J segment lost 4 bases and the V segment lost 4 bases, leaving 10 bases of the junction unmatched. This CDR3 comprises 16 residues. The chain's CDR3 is CASSSSTGEPYNEQFF. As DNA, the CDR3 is TGTGCCAGCAGCTCCTCTACAGGGGAACCTTACAATGAGCAGTTCTTC.

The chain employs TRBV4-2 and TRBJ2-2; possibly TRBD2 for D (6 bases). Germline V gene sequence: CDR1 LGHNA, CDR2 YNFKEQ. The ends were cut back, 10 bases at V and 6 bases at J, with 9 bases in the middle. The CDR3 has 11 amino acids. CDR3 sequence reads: CATWEAGELFF. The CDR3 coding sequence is TGTGCCACTTGGGAGGCCGGGGAGCTGTTTTTT.

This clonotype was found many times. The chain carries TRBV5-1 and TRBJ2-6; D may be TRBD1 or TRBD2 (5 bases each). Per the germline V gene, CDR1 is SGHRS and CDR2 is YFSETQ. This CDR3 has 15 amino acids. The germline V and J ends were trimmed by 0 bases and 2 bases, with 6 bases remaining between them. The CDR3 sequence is CASSLGDPGANVLTF. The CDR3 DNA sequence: TGCGCCAGCAGCTTGGGGGACCCTGGGGCCAACGTCCTGACTTTC.

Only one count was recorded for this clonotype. This chain's CDR3 is CSVELDRTDTQYF. DNA for the CDR3: TGCAGCGTTGAACTAGACCGCACAGATACGCAGTATTTT. V is TRBV29-1 and J is TRBJ2-3; D not certain. V dropped 2 bases and J dropped 1 base, with 7 bases sitting between them. The CDR3 is 13 residues long. Germline CDR1 and CDR2: SQVTM and ANQGSEA.

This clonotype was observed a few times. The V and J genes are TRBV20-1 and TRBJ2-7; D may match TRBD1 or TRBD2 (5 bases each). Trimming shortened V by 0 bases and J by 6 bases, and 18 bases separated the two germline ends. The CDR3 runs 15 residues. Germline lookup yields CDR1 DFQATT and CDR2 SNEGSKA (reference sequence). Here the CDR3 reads CSARDFLGPEGEQYF. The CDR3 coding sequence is TGCAGTGCTAGAGATTTTTTGGGACCGGAAGGCGAGCAGTACTTC.

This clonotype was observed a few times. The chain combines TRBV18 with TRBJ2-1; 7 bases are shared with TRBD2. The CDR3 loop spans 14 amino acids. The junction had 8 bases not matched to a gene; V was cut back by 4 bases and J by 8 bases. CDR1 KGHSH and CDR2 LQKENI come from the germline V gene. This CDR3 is CASSLAGGMDEQFF. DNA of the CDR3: TGTGCCAGCTCACTAGCCGGGGGGATGGATGAGCAGTTCTTC.

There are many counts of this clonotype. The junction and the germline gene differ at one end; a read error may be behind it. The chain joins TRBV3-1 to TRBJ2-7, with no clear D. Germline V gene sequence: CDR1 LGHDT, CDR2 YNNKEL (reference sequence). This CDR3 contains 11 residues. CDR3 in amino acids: CASSQDRALVF. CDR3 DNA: TGTGCCAGCAGCCAAGATAGGGCCTTGGTCTTC.

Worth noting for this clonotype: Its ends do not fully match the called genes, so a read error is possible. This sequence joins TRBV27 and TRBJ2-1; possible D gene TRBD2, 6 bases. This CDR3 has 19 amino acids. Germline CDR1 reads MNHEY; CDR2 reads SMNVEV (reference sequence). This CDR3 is CASSLSLGQLAGPYSEQFF. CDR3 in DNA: TGTGCCAGCAGTTTATCCCTGGGTCAATTGGCGGGACCCTACAGTGAGCAGTTCTTC.

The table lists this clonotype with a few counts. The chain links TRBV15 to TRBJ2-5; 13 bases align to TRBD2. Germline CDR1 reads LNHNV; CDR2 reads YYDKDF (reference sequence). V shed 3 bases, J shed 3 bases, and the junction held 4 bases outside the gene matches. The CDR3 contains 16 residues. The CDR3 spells CATSSPLAGGKETQYF. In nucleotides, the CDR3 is TGTGCCACCAGCAGCCCACTAGCGGGAGGGAAAGAGACCCAGTACTTC.

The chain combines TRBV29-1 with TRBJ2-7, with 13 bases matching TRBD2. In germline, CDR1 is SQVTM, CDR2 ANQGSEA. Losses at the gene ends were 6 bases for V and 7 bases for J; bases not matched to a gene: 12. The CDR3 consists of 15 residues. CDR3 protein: CSVEGLAGSLSEQYF. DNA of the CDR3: TGCAGCGTCGAGGGACTAGCGGGATCCTTGTCAGAGCAGTACTTC.

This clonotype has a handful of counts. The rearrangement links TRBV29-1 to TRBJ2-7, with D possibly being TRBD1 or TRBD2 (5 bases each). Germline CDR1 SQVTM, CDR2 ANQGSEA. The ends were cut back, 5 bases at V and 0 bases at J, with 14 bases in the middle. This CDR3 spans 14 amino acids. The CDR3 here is CSVSWGPSSYEQYF. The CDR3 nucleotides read TGCAGCGTTTCGTGGGGACCCTCCTCCTACGAGCAGTACTTC.

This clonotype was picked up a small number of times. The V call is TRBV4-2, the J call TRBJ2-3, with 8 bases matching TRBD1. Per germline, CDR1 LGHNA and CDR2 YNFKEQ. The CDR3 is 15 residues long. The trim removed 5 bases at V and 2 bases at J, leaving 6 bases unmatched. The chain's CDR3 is CASSTPDRDTDTQYF. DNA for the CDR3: TGTGCCAGCAGCACACCGGACAGGGACACAGATACGCAGTATTTT.

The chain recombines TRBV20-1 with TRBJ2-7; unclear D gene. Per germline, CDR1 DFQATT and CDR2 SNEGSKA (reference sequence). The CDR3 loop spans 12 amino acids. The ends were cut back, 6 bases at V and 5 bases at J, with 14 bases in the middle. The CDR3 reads CSAGIFVDEQYF. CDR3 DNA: TGCAGTGCGGGAATTTTTGTTGACGAGCAGTACTTC.

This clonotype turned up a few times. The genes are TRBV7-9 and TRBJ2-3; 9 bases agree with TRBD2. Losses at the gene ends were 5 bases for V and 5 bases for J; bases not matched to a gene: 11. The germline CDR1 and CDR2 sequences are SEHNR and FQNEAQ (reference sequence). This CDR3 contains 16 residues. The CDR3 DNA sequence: TGTGCCAGCAGCCCAAGCGGCGGGAGGGGGAGAGATACGCAGTATTTT. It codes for CASSPSGGRGRDTQYF. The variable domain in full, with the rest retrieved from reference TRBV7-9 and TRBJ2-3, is DTGVSQNPRHKITKRGQNVTFRCDPISEHNRLYWYRQTLGQGPEFLTYFQNEAQLEKSRLLSDRFSAERPKGSFSTLEIQRTEQGDSAMYLCASSPSGGRGRDTQYFGPGTRLTVL.

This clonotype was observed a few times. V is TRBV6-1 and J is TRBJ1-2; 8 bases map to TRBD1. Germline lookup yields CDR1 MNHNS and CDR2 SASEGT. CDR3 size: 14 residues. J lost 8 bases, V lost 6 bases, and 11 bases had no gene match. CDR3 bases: TGTGCCAGCAGGAGACAGGGGAGTTTTTGGGGCTACACCTTC. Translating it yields CASRRQGSFWGYTF.

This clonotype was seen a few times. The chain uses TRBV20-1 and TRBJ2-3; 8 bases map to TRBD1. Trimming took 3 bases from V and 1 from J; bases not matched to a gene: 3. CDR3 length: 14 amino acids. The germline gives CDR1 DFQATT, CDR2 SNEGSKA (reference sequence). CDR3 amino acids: CSASTGGGTDTQYF. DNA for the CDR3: TGCAGTGCTAGCACAGGGGGTGGCACAGATACGCAGTATTTT.

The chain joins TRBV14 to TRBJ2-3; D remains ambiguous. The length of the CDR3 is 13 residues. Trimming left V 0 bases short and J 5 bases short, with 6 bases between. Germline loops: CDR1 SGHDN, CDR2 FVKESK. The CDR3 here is CASSQERGDTQYF. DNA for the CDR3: TGTGCCAGCAGCCAAGAGAGAGGAGATACGCAGTATTTT.

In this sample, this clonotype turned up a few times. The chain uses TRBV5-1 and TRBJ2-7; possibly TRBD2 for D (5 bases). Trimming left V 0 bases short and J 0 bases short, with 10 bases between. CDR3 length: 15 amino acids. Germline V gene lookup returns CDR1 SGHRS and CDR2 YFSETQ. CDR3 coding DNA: TGCGCCAGCAGCTTGGCGACGGGAAGCTCCTACGAGCAGTACTTC. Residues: CASSLATGSSYEQYF.

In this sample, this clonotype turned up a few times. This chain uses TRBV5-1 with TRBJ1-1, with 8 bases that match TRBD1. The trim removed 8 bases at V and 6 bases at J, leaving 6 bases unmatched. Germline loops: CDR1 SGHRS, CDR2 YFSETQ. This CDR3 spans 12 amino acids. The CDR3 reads CASSTGAPEAFF. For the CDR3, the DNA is TGCGCCAGTTCGACAGGGGCTCCTGAAGCTTTCTTT. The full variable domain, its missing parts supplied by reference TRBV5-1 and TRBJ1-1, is KAGVTQTPRYLIKTRGQQVTLSCSPISGHRSVSWYQQTPGQGLQFLFEYFSETQRNKGNFPGRFSGRQFSNSRSEMNVSTLELGDSALYLCASSTGAPEAFFGQGTRLTVV.